Shown below are 12 T cell receptor beta chains from a single sample sequenced in a study of shared clonotypes between healthy human individuals. The method was immunoSEQ multiplex PCR; TCRdb's version includes in-frame clones alone and lacks a portion of them. Of around 980,000 clones in the sample, 75% to 85% were seen once. What was sequenced was memory CD4+ T cells from PBMCs. Regarding subset: CD45RA-negative fraction. The receptors here all came from a man aged 18 to 35 in good health. Some clones in this sample may be carry-over from other donors' samples.

In this sample, this clone turned up once. The chain combines TRBV5-1 with TRBJ2-1; 12 bases line up with TRBD2. Germline lookup yields CDR1 SGHRS and CDR2 YFSETQ. This CDR3 has 14 residues. Unmatched junction bases numbered 4, after V lost 8 bases and J lost 4 bases. The CDR3 coding sequence is TGCGCCAGTCAAGGACTAGCGGGATACAATGAGCAGTTCTTC. It encodes CASQGLAGYNEQFF.

V gene TRBV6-1 combines with J gene TRBJ2-5; 7 nucleotides line up with TRBD2. This CDR3 spans 12 amino acids. The germline gives CDR1 MNHNS, CDR2 SASEGT. Trimming cost V 6 bases and J 3 bases; bases outside gene matches: 1. The CDR3 DNA sequence: TGTGCCAGCAGGGCGGGAGAAGAGACCCAGTACTTC. Translated: CASRAGEETQYF.

This clone was counted only a few times. CDR3 DNA sequence: TGTGCCAGCAGCTACCGATGGGCGTCCTACAATGAGCAGTTCTTC. The encoded protein is CASSYRWASYNEQFF. The chain recombines TRBV11-2 with TRBJ2-1, with D uncertain. Deletions cut 4 bases from V and 1 base from J, with 11 bases between. Germline CDR1 reads SGHAT; CDR2 reads FQNNGV. CDR3 length: 15 residues.

The gene calls are TRBV4-2 and TRBJ2-3; the D is unclear. The germline V and J ends were trimmed by 0 bases and 0 bases, with 16 bases remaining between them. The CDR3 covers 18 residues. The germline V gene has CDR1 LGHNA and CDR2 YNFKEQ. The CDR3 region is CASSQDSRLGRSTDTQYF. For the CDR3, the DNA is TGTGCCAGCAGCCAAGATTCTCGGCTAGGACGAAGCACAGATACGCAGTATTTT.

This chain joins TRBV28 and TRBJ1-1; D not resolved. V dropped 5 bases and J dropped 7 bases, with 11 bases sitting between them. CDR3 size: 12 residues. Germline assignment: CDR1 MDHEN and CDR2 SYDVKM. The CDR3 region has the DNA TGTGCCAGCAGTCGCCCGTACCTTGAAGCTTTCTTT. Its protein is CASSRPYLEAFF.

The chain joins TRBV5-4 to TRBJ2-5; 11 bases are a match to TRBD1. Germline V gives CDR1 SGHNT, CDR2 YYREEE (reference sequence). Losses at the gene ends were 7 bases for V and 5 bases for J; bases not matched to a gene: 13. CDR3 length equals 16 residues. The CDR3 DNA is TGTGCCAGCTTAAAGGTTGGGACAGGGGGTTTGGAGACCCAGTACTTC. It yields the protein CASLKVGTGGLETQYF. Variable domain in full (rest from reference TRBV5-4 and TRBJ2-5): ETGVTQSPTHLIKTRGQQVTLRCSSQSGHNTVSWYQQALGQGPQFIFQYYREEENGRGNFPPRFSGLQFPNYSSELNVNALELDDSALYLCASLKVGTGGLETQYFGPGTRLLVL.

The genes are TRBV18 and TRBJ2-7; 9 bases map to TRBD2. V shed 4 bases, J shed 3 bases, and the junction held 4 bases outside the gene matches. CDR3 length: 14 amino acids. Germline V CDR1 and CDR2: KGHSH, LQKENI. CDR3: CASSRASGIYEQYF. The DNA for the CDR3 is TGTGCCAGCTCACGGGCTAGCGGGATCTACGAGCAGTACTTC.

The chain combines TRBV29-1 with TRBJ2-7; no clear D. V was pared by 4 bases and J by 0 bases, with 4 bases between. The germline gives CDR1 SQVTM, CDR2 ANQGSEA. The CDR3 is made up of 11 amino acids. CDR3 sequence (DNA): TGCAGCGTTGCCCACTCCTACGAGCAGTACTTC. The encoded protein is CSVAHSYEQYF.

The genes are TRBV29-1 and TRBJ1-1; D is ambiguous. The CDR3 covers 13 residues. From germline, CDR1 is SQVTM and CDR2 ANQGSEA. The ends were cut back, 4 bases at V and 5 bases at J, with 14 bases in the middle. DNA of the CDR3: TGCAGCGTTGTTTGGGGTCAGAGAACTGAAGCTTTCTTT. It encodes CSVVWGQRTEAFF.

The genes are TRBV7-2 and TRBJ2-1, with TRBD2 identical over 12 bases. This CDR3 is 17 amino acids long. Trimming cost V 5 bases and J 4 bases; bases outside gene matches: 9. Germline V gene lookup returns CDR1 SGHTA and CDR2 FQGNSA. In DNA, the CDR3 is TGTGCCAGCAGCCGCCGATCGACTAGCGGGAGTTACAATGAGCAGTTCTTC. Its translation is CASSRRSTSGSYNEQFF. Combining the CDR3 with reference TRBV7-2 and TRBJ2-1 gives the whole variable domain GAGVSQSPSNKVTEKGKDVELRCDPISGHTALYWYRQSLGQGLEFLIYFQGNSAPDKSGLPSDRFSAERTGGSVSTLTIQRTQQEDSAVYLCASSRRSTSGSYNEQFFGPGTRLTVL.

The V gene is TRBV25-1, the J gene TRBJ1-4; tentative D call: TRBD1 (5 bases). The V gene's germline CDR1 is MGHDK and CDR2 SYGVNS. Trimming took off 4 bases at V and 0 bases at J, with 9 bases between the two ends. This CDR3 contains 15 residues. The CDR3 nucleotides read TGTGCCAGCAGTGTAGGGGTCTCAACTAATGAAAAACTGTTTTTT. It is translated as CASSVGVSTNEKLFF.

The gene calls are TRBV19 and TRBJ1-5, with a possible D match to TRBD1 (6 bases). The V gene's germline CDR1 is LNHDA and CDR2 SQIVND (reference sequence). CDR3 size: 13 residues. Trimming cost V 4 bases and J 9 bases, with 13 bases left between them. In DNA form, the CDR3 reads TGTGCCAGTAGTAAGGGGGACTACCTGCCCCAGCATTTT. Translating gives CASSKGDYLPQHF.